This entry lists 32 T cell receptor beta chains sequenced from one sample in a study. Each CDR3 protein gets one entry after TCRdb re-called the 5' RACE reads with MiXCR. Of tens of thousands of distinct CDR3 sequences detected, under 30% appear once; the ten largest clones hold about 3.9%. The specimen was naive CD4+ T cells sorted from a lymph node. Subset specified: naive CD4+ T cells, CD4+CD45RA+CD25-. The receptors here all came from a female donor with breast cancer.

This chain connects TRBV6-2 or TRBV6-3 to TRBJ1-2; 9 bases match TRBD1. Germline V gives CDR1 MNHEY, CDR2 SVGEGT. This CDR3 has 15 residues. V was clipped by 6 bases and J by 6 bases; unmatched bases: 11. The chain's CDR3 is CASSNRIGDRDGYTF. CDR3 nucleotide sequence: TGTGCCAGCAGCAATCGAATCGGGGACAGGGATGGCTACACCTTC.

The gene calls are TRBV10-3 and TRBJ2-4; 10 bases match TRBD1. Trimming at V came to 0 bases and at J to 10 bases, leaving 6 bases not matched to a gene. This CDR3 has 15 residues. CDR1 and CDR2 (germline): ENHRY, SYGVKD. The DNA of the CDR3 is TGTGCCATCAGTGAGTCAAGGACAGGGGGGAAGATTCAGTACTTC. This translates into CAISESRTGGKIQYF.

This clonotype has more than one count but fewer than ten. This sequence joins TRBV7-3 and TRBJ1-1; TRBD1 matches 7 bases. V dropped 4 bases and J dropped 0; count of bases not matched to a gene: 2. The germline V gene has CDR1 SGHTA and CDR2 FQGTGA. This CDR3 comprises 14 residues. This CDR3 is CASSSDRMNTEAFF. In DNA, the CDR3 is TGTGCCAGCAGCTCGGACAGGATGAACACTGAAGCTTTCTTT.

For this clonotype: The junction does not match germline at one end; this may be a read error. The chain links TRBV5-1 to TRBJ1-1; D call uncertain. The germline gives CDR1 SGHRS, CDR2 YFSETQ. CDR3 length: 13 residues. Here the CDR3 DNA reads TGCGCCAGCAGCTTGGGGCCGAGCACTGAAACTTTCTTT. Its protein is CASSLGPSTETFF.

This clonotype was found a few times. This rearrangement joins TRBV20-1 to TRBJ2-7; possibly TRBD2 for D (7 bases). The CDR3 contains 11 residues. Looked up from germline, CDR1 is DFQATT and CDR2 is SNEGSKA (reference sequence). V dropped 1 base and J dropped 9 bases, with 10 bases sitting between them. The CDR3 region is CSARAGGAQYF. The CDR3 DNA follows: TGCAGTGCTAGAGCGGGGGGCGCGCAGTACTTC.

This clonotype occurred a few times. The chain carries TRBV19 and TRBJ2-1; D unclear. The CDR3 length is 15 residues. Deletions cut 4 bases from V and 0 bases from J, with 10 bases between. Germline CDR1 reads LNHDA; CDR2 reads SQIVND (reference sequence). The CDR3 protein is CASSTRSNSYNEQFF. CDR3 bases: TGTGCCAGTAGTACCCGTAGTAACTCCTACAATGAGCAGTTCTTC.

The V call is TRBV27, the J call TRBJ1-5; D possibly corresponds to TRBD1 (5 bases). The ends were cut back, 7 bases at V and 4 bases at J, with 17 bases in the middle. Germline V CDR1 and CDR2: MNHEY, SMNVEV (reference sequence). The CDR3 loop spans 15 amino acids. CDR3 DNA sequence: TGTGCCAGCAACCCATTGGGGCCAGGTAATCAGCCCCAGCATTTT. Translated: CASNPLGPGNQPQHF.

This clonotype was recorded at least ten times. The chain employs TRBV29-1 and TRBJ2-1, with 8 positions matching TRBD2. V lost 4 bases to trimming and J lost 8 bases; unmatched junction nucleotides: 7. This CDR3 contains 13 residues. Germline CDR1 SQVTM, CDR2 ANQGSEA. The CDR3 DNA sequence: TGCAGCGTTGCGGGGGGGGTGGACGATGAGCAGTTCTTC. Translation: CSVAGGVDDEQFF.

This clonotype was recorded once. The gene calls are TRBV29-1 and TRBJ2-3; 10 positions agree with TRBD2. The CDR3 covers 14 residues. The V and J ends lost 4 bases and 2 bases, in that order; junction bases with no gene match: 3. The germline CDR1 and CDR2 sequences are SQVTM and ANQGSEA. CDR3 region: CSVGTSGNTDTQYF. CDR3 sequence (DNA): TGCAGCGTTGGAACTAGCGGGAACACAGATACGCAGTATTTT.

This clonotype came up many times. The rearrangement joins TRBV4-1 to TRBJ2-1; 8 nucleotides align to TRBD2. Germline values: CDR1 MGHRA, CDR2 YSYEKL. With 8 bases clipped from V and 9 bases from J, the junction kept 15 bases outside the gene matches. The CDR3 totals 15 residues. This CDR3 reads CASQKPSAGGGEQFF. CDR3 in DNA: TGCGCCAGCCAAAAGCCTAGCGCCGGGGGGGGTGAGCAGTTCTTC.

This clonotype has a handful of counts. The V gene is TRBV20-1, the J gene TRBJ2-3, with 9 nucleotides matching TRBD2. Germline V gene sequence: CDR1 DFQATT, CDR2 SNEGSKA (reference sequence). The CDR3 covers 16 residues. V lost 5 bases, J lost 0 bases, and 9 bases stayed unmatched. This CDR3 is CSALLAGWPSTDTQYF. CDR3 in DNA: TGCAGTGCTTTACTAGCGGGCTGGCCCAGCACAGATACGCAGTATTTT.

J is TRBJ2-2 and V is TRBV2, with TRBD1 matching over 10 bases. The CDR3 spans 15 residues. With V trimmed by 6 bases and J by 3 bases, 4 bases remained unmatched. Per germline, CDR1 SNHLY and CDR2 FYNNEI. DNA for the CDR3: TGTGCCAGCAGCGGACAGGGGGTGTACACCGGGGAGCTGTTTTTT. Translated, it gives CASSGQGVYTGELFF.

This clonotype was detected only a few times. The chain carries TRBV5-1 and TRBJ1-2; no firm D call. This CDR3 has 13 amino acids. Germline loops: CDR1 SGHRS, CDR2 YFSETQ. Trimming pared 7 bases from V and 4 bases from J, leaving 14 bases between. In nucleotides, the CDR3 is TGCGCCAGCGGGCCGGATTCGTTCTATGGCTACACCTTC. This sequence encodes CASGPDSFYGYTF.

This clonotype was counted a few times. The chain employs TRBV20-1 and TRBJ1-5; maybe TRBD1 (6 bases). The CDR3 is 18 residues long. V was clipped by 0 bases and J by 1 base, with 19 bases between them. Germline V gene lookup returns CDR1 DFQATT and CDR2 SNEGSKA (reference sequence). The chain's CDR3 is CSARDWQGGISSNQPQHF. CDR3 nucleotide sequence: TGCAGTGCTAGAGATTGGCAAGGGGGGATCAGCAGCAATCAGCCCCAGCATTTT.

This clonotype was seen only a few times. The CDR3 sequence is CASSLVAGNEQFF. The CDR3 DNA follows: TGTGCCAGCAGCTTAGTAGCGGGAAATGAGCAGTTCTTC. The chain uses TRBV7-6 and TRBJ2-1; 8 nucleotides agree with TRBD2. Germline CDR1 reads SGHVS; CDR2 reads FNYEAQ. This CDR3 is 13 amino acids long. Trimming cost V 1 base and J 7 bases; bases outside gene matches: 0.

This clonotype occurred a few times. The chain recombines TRBV12-3 or TRBV12-4 with TRBJ1-1, with 8 bases aligning to TRBD1. With V trimmed by 6 bases and J by 10 bases, 7 bases remained unmatched. The CDR3 has 12 amino acids. The CDR3 DNA follows: TGTGCCAGCAGACCTGACAGGGGAGCAGCTTTCTTT. Its translation is CASRPDRGAAFF.

This clonotype has a handful of counts. The V gene is TRBV5-1, the J gene TRBJ2-4; D possibly corresponds to TRBD2 (6 bases). Germline CDR1 is SGHRS and CDR2 is YFSETQ. Trimming took off 4 bases at V and 3 bases at J, with 26 bases between the two ends. This CDR3 has 19 residues. The CDR3 spells CASSLGVEAEGSHKNIQYF. CDR3 coding DNA: TGCGCCAGCAGCCTTGGAGTAGAGGCGGAGGGGTCCCACAAAAACATTCAGTACTTC.

This clonotype was detected ten times or more. The J gene is TRBJ2-1, the V gene TRBV12-3 or TRBV12-4; possible D gene TRBD1, 6 bases. Trimming took 4 bases from V and 9 from J, leaving 16 bases between them. This CDR3 comprises 14 residues. The CDR3 region has the DNA TGTGCCAGCAGTTCCCAGACAGGCTGGGGTGAGCAGTTCTTC. Residues: CASSSQTGWGEQFF.

This clonotype was seen at least ten times. The chain is built from TRBV7-9 and TRBJ1-2, with D possibly matching TRBD1 (5 bases). V lost 5 bases, J lost 1 base, and 14 bases lay in between. Germline V gene sequence: CDR1 SEHNR, CDR2 FQNEAQ (reference sequence). The CDR3 is 15 residues long. CDR3 sequence: CASSETAPVNYGYTF. The CDR3 DNA reads as TGTGCCAGCAGCGAGACAGCTCCGGTTAACTATGGCTACACCTTC.

This clonotype came up a few times. This rearrangement joins TRBV5-1 to TRBJ2-1; 8 bases are shared with TRBD2. Germline V lookup: CDR1 SGHRS, CDR2 YFSETQ. The CDR3 contains 15 residues. V shed 3 bases, J shed 7 bases, and the junction held 9 bases outside the gene matches. The DNA for the CDR3 is TGCGCCAGCAGCTATCGTCCGGGACTAGAAAATGAGCAGTTCTTC. This translates into CASSYRPGLENEQFF. The full variable domain, rest sourced from reference TRBV5-1 and TRBJ2-1, is KAGVTQTPRYLIKTRGQQVTLSCSPISGHRSVSWYQQTPGQGLQFLFEYFSETQRNKGNFPGRFSGRQFSNSRSEMNVSTLELGDSALYLCASSYRPGLENEQFFGPGTRLTVL.

This clonotype was detected ten times or more. The chain has TRBV12-3 or TRBV12-4 and TRBJ2-1; D is ambiguous. V lost 6 bases to trimming and J lost 4 bases, with 10 bases between them. There are 13 residues in the CDR3. CDR3 loop: CASRLDRYNEQFF. In nucleotides, the CDR3 is TGTGCCAGCAGACTGGACCGGTACAATGAGCAGTTCTTC.

The J gene is TRBJ1-2, the V gene TRBV14, with 9 bases that match TRBD1. In germline, CDR1 is SGHDN, CDR2 FVKESK. The CDR3 runs 18 residues. With 2 bases clipped from V and 4 bases from J, the junction kept 14 bases outside the gene matches. The CDR3 sequence: CASSQNHRGRLLTYGYTF. The CDR3 region has the DNA TGTGCCAGCAGCCAAAATCACAGGGGGCGTCTCCTCACCTATGGCTACACCTTC.

On this clonotype itself: As the CDR3 is not closed by the conserved phenylalanine or tryptophan, this likely results from a read error. The chain uses TRBV9 and TRBJ2-4, with D unresolved. Trimming shortened V by 0 bases and J by 3 bases, and 13 bases separated the two germline ends. The CDR3 length is 16 residues. Germline V gene sequence: CDR1 SGDLS, CDR2 YYNGEE. The CDR3 region has the DNA TGTGCCAGCAGCGTAGCTACGACGTGGGGCAAAAACATTCAGTACCTC. It is translated as CASSVATTWGKNIQYL.

Regarding this clonotype: As the CDR3 is not closed by the conserved phenylalanine or tryptophan, this likely results from a read error. V gene TRBV6-1 combines with J gene TRBJ2-2, with 8 bases that match TRBD2. The CDR3 covers 17 residues. Germline assignment: CDR1 MNHNS and CDR2 SASEGT. Trimming took 2 bases from V and 2 from J; bases not matched to a gene: 7. The chain's CDR3 is CASSENQLAGNTGELFV. For the CDR3, the DNA is TGTGCCAGCAGTGAAAACCAGCTAGCGGGTAACACCGGGGAGCTGTTTGTT.

This clonotype has a single count. This chain uses TRBV24-1 with TRBJ2-1; D not certain. Trimming removed 7 bases at V and 9 bases at J, with 12 bases between. The CDR3 covers 12 residues. CDR1 is KGHDR, CDR2 SFDVKD, per germline. The CDR3 sequence is CATRGWGPEQFF. The CDR3 DNA sequence: TGTGCCACCAGAGGCTGGGGTCCTGAGCAGTTCTTC.

This clonotype is medium-sized in the sample. The rearrangement joins TRBV10-3 to TRBJ2-2; the D gene is possibly TRBD2 (5 bases). Germline CDR1 reads ENHRY; CDR2 reads SYGVKD. Trimming stripped 8 bases from V and 4 bases from J, with 14 bases between. This CDR3 spans 14 amino acids. For the CDR3, the DNA is TGTGCCATCTCCGGGGAACAAACCACCGGGGAGCTGTTTTTT. This codes for CAISGEQTTGELFF.

The chain is built from TRBV6-2 or TRBV6-3 and TRBJ2-5; a weak D match, TRBD1 (6 bases). V lost 6 bases and J lost 5, with 10 bases in between. This CDR3 region has 12 residues. In germline, CDR1 is MNHEY, CDR2 SVGEGT. As DNA, the CDR3 is TGTGCCAGCAGCCCAGGGGAGGAGACCCAGTACTTC. This encodes CASSPGEETQYF.

This clonotype was seen only a few times. The V and J genes are TRBV27 and TRBJ2-7, with TRBD2 identical over 7 bases. With 4 bases clipped from V and 0 bases from J, the junction kept 15 bases outside the gene matches. Germline-derived CDR1 and CDR2 are MNHEY and SMNVEV (reference sequence). The CDR3 loop spans 18 amino acids. This CDR3 is CASSSLTGGRPSSYEQYF. The CDR3 DNA reads TGTGCCAGCAGTTCCCTTACGGGAGGCCGACCCAGCTCCTACGAGCAGTACTTC.

This clonotype came up a few times. The rearrangement uses TRBV29-1 and TRBJ1-2; D unclear. V lost 4 bases and J lost 2, with 11 bases in between. This CDR3 has 13 residues. Germline CDR1 reads SQVTM; CDR2 reads ANQGSEA. Written as DNA, the CDR3 is TGCAGCGTTGTGTGGGAAACGAACTATGGCTACACCTTC. Translating gives CSVVWETNYGYTF.

The chain is built from TRBV7-2 and TRBJ2-3; possible D gene TRBD1, 6 bases. This CDR3 has 15 residues. Trimming took off 1 base at V and 4 bases at J, with 12 bases between the two ends. Germline CDR1 reads SGHTA; CDR2 reads FQGNSA. This chain's CDR3 is CASSLGGHSADTQYF. DNA for the CDR3: TGTGCCAGCAGCTTAGGGGGGCATTCCGCAGATACGCAGTATTTT.

In its sample, this clonotype was seen many times. The V call is TRBV5-1, the J call TRBJ1-2; D ambiguous. Germline values: CDR1 SGHRS, CDR2 YFSETQ. This CDR3 spans 13 amino acids. The V end lost 6 bases, the J end lost 4 bases, and 13 bases lay between the germline ends. CDR3 in amino acids: CASKAPQSYGYTF. CDR3 nucleotides: TGCGCCAGCAAAGCCCCCCAGAGCTATGGCTACACCTTC.

The V call is TRBV7-6, the J call TRBJ2-1; 8 bases are a match to TRBD2. The trim removed 4 bases at V and 9 bases at J, leaving 8 bases unmatched. This CDR3 has 14 amino acids. CDR1 SGHVS and CDR2 FNYEAQ come from the germline V gene. The CDR3 nucleotides are TGTGCCAGCAGCTACGGGACTAGGTCTGGTGAGCAGTTCTTC. Translated, it gives CASSYGTRSGEQFF.